This passage covers 26 T cell receptor beta chains from one sample sequenced in a study of post-analysis software for immune sequencing data. Each TCR beta cDNA library carried unique molecular identifiers. TCRdb re-called the PCR reads with MiXCR, one entry per CDR3 protein. Of some 690,000 distinct CDR3 sequences listed, roughly 29% are singletons. No antigen has been assigned to these receptors. Findings and limits, study-wide: Four or five TRBV segments were more frequent in patients than controls; TRBV5-6, TRBV5-1 and TRBV20-1 belonged to this group.

The sample comprised blood. Receptors originate from a girl aged 5-17 years with multiple sclerosis.

This chain joins TRBV2 and TRBJ1-2; D is ambiguous. Germline V lookup: CDR1 SNHLY, CDR2 FYNNEI. The germline V and J ends were trimmed by 8 bases and 11 bases, with 6 bases remaining between them. The CDR3 has 8 residues. The CDR3 loop reads CASREYTF. The CDR3, as DNA: TGTGCCAGCCGGGAGTACACCTTC. Looking up the rest from reference TRBV2 and TRBJ1-2 gives the full variable domain: EPEVTQTPSHQVTQMGQEVILRCVPISNHLYFYWYRQILGQKVEFLVSFYNNEISEKSEIFDDQFSVERPDGSNFTLKIRSTKLEDSAMYFCASREYTFGSGTRLTVV.

This clonotype showed up just a few times. The chain uses TRBV10-3 and TRBJ2-3; 7 bases line up with TRBD2. The V gene end was trimmed by 3 bases and the J gene end by 4 bases; junction bases not matched to a gene: 10. CDR3 length: 16 amino acids. CDR1 ENHRY and CDR2 SYGVKD come from the germline V gene. The CDR3 spells CAISDYEGGRPDTQYF. The CDR3 DNA reads as TGTGCCATCAGTGATTATGAGGGAGGGCGACCAGATACGCAGTATTTT.

This sequence joins TRBV4-3 and TRBJ2-7; TRBD1 agrees at 10 bases. There are 16 residues in the CDR3. V lost 0 bases and J lost 4; bases outside the gene matches: 6. Germline CDR1 LGHNA, CDR2 YSLEER. In nucleotides, the CDR3 is TGCGCCAGCAGCCAAGATCTGGGGGACAGGGGATACGAGCAGTACTTC. Protein sequence: CASSQDLGDRGYEQYF.

This clonotype was observed a handful of times. This rearrangement joins TRBV7-9 to TRBJ2-6; perhaps TRBD1 as D (6 bases). Deletions cut 6 bases from V and 3 bases from J, with 18 bases between. Germline loops: CDR1 SEHNR, CDR2 FQNEAQ (reference sequence). This CDR3 is built from 17 residues. The CDR3 loop is CASSRKQGLDGANVLTF. In nucleotides, the CDR3 is TGTGCCAGCAGTCGAAAACAGGGTCTGGATGGGGCCAACGTCCTGACTTTC.

This clonotype has a handful of counts. The V call is TRBV14, the J call TRBJ2-1; D uncertain. CDR3 length: 15 residues. The V gene lost 0 bases and the J gene lost 9 bases, with 15 bases spanning the gap. Looked up from germline, CDR1 is SGHDN and CDR2 is FVKESK. CDR3 amino acids: CASSQEIQRQLEQFF. The DNA of the CDR3 is TGTGCCAGCAGCCAAGAAATTCAACGGCAACTTGAGCAGTTCTTC. The complete variable domain, with remaining parts taken from reference TRBV14 and TRBJ2-1, reads EAGVTQFPSHSVIEKGQTVTLRCDPISGHDNLYWYRRVMGKEIKFLLHFVKESKQDESGMPNNRFLAERTGGTYSTLKVQPAELEDSGVYFCASSQEIQRQLEQFFGPGTRLTVL.

This clonotype showed up just a few times. The V call is TRBV2, the J call TRBJ1-1, with D uncertain. This CDR3 is 14 amino acids long. Germline V gene data show CDR1 as SNHLY and CDR2 as FYNNEI. Trimming took off 3 bases at V and 4 bases at J, with 12 bases between the two ends. DNA for the CDR3: TGTGCCAGCAGTGAGCGACTCCTAGGCACTGAAGCTTTCTTT. Its translation is CASSERLLGTEAFF.

The chain uses TRBV12-3 or TRBV12-4 and TRBJ2-5, with D hard to call. The CDR3 has 13 amino acids. Trimming removed 6 bases from V and 7 bases from J, with 15 bases in between. Here the CDR3 reads CASSPGAGGTQYF. The DNA of the CDR3 is TGTGCCAGCAGCCCGGGCGCAGGCGGGACCCAGTACTTC.

This clonotype was counted a few times. J is TRBJ2-3 and V is TRBV2, with D hard to call. With 3 bases removed from V and 11 bases from J, the gap between germline ends came to 15 bases. This CDR3 is built from 13 residues. Germline-derived CDR1 and CDR2 are SNHLY and FYNNEI. CDR3 sequence: CASSDGPRTGQYF. CDR3 nucleotides: TGTGCCAGCAGTGACGGCCCCAGAACGGGGCAGTATTTT.

This clonotype was seen a handful of times. This chain connects TRBV9 to TRBJ2-7; tentative D call: TRBD1 (6 bases). The CDR3 has 16 amino acids. Germline-derived CDR1 and CDR2 are SGDLS and YYNGEE. V was shortened by 0 bases and J by 6 bases, with 19 bases between the two germline ends. The CDR3: CASSVERTALLREQYF. The CDR3 region has the DNA TGTGCCAGCAGCGTAGAGCGGACAGCATTACTACGCGAGCAGTACTTC. The full variable domain, completed using reference TRBV9 and TRBJ2-7, is DSGVTQTPKHLITATGQRVTLRCSPRSGDLSVYWYQQSLDQGLQFLIQYYNGEERAKGNILERFSAQQFPDLHSELNLSSLELGDSALYFCASSVERTALLREQYFGPGTRLTVT.

This chain joins TRBV24-1 and TRBJ2-7; 7 bases are a match to TRBD1. V dropped 6 bases and J dropped 7; count of bases not matched to a gene: 8. The CDR3 length is 13 residues. Germline CDR1 KGHDR, CDR2 SFDVKD. The CDR3 reads CATSLGTDNEQYF. Written as DNA, the CDR3 is TGTGCCACCAGTCTGGGGACAGACAATGAGCAGTACTTC.

In this sample, this clonotype turned up a few times. The rearrangement links TRBV3-1 to TRBJ2-1, with a possible D match to TRBD2 (5 bases). Germline V gene data show CDR1 as LGHDT and CDR2 as YNNKEL (reference sequence). The CDR3 is 14 amino acids. V lost 3 bases, J lost 7 bases, and 13 bases lay in between. The CDR3 reads CASSQQTRGNEQFF. The CDR3 DNA reads as TGTGCCAGCAGCCAGCAGACTCGAGGGAATGAGCAGTTCTTC.

CDR3 sequence (DNA): TGCAGTGCCCTTAGGGATGGAGGCTCCTACAATGAGCAGTTCTTC. This gives the protein CSALRDGGSYNEQFF. V is TRBV20-1 and J is TRBJ2-1, with TRBD2 as a possible D gene (5 bases). The CDR3 spans 15 residues. CDR1 is DFQATT, CDR2 SNEGSKA, per germline (reference sequence). V was cut by 6 bases and J by 0 bases, with 15 bases left in between.

This clonotype was recorded at least ten times. V and J are TRBV27 and TRBJ1-5, with TRBD1 as a possible D gene (5 bases). The CDR3 runs to 14 residues. V was shortened by 6 bases and J by 5 bases, with 14 bases between the two germline ends. Germline CDR1 and CDR2: MNHEY and SMNVEV (reference sequence). This CDR3 reads CASSPGTVDQPQHF. CDR3 nucleotide sequence: TGTGCCAGCAGCCCCGGGACGGTTGATCAGCCCCAGCATTTT.

The chain couples TRBV20-1 to TRBJ1-5; tentatively, D is TRBD1 (5 bases). Germline CDR1 DFQATT, CDR2 SNEGSKA (reference sequence). The CDR3 has 16 amino acids. Trimming removed 0 bases at V and 7 bases at J, with 19 bases between. The CDR3 nucleotides are TGCAGTGCTAGAGATTTAATTCGAATGGGGGACCAGCCCCAGCATTTT. The encoded protein is CSARDLIRMGDQPQHF.

The rearrangement links TRBV25-1 to TRBJ2-3; D unclear. V lost 5 bases and J lost 10, with 10 bases in between. The CDR3 sequence is 11 residues long. Per the germline V gene, CDR1 is MGHDK and CDR2 is SYGVNS. The CDR3 bases are TGTGCCAGCAGTCTAGGGTTGGCGCAGTATTTT. Translation gives CASSLGLAQYF. Based on the CDR3 plus reference TRBV25-1 and TRBJ2-3, the full variable domain is EADIYQTPRYLVIGTGKKITLECSQTMGHDKMYWYQQDPGMELHLIHYSYGVNSTEKGDLSSESTVSRIRTEHFPLTLESARPSHTSQYLCASSLGLAQYFGPGTRLTVL.

The chain combines TRBV12-5 with TRBJ1-2; TRBD1 matches 11 bases. The CDR3 extends over 16 amino acids. In germline, CDR1 is LGHNT, CDR2 FRNRAP. V lost 5 bases, J lost 4 bases, and 9 bases stayed unmatched. CDR3 DNA: TGTGCTAGTGGTCTCGGACAGGGGGCGGTCGGCTATGGCTACACCTTC. This translates into CASGLGQGAVGYGYTF.

J is TRBJ1-4 and V is TRBV9, with 7 bases fitting TRBD1. J was trimmed by 4 bases and V by 3 bases; bases with no gene match: 6. CDR1 is SGDLS and CDR2 is YYNGEE in the germline V gene. CDR3 length: 15 residues. CDR3 nucleotides: TGTGCCAGCAGCGCCCGGGACAGTAGTAATGAAAAACTGTTTTTT. Its protein is CASSARDSSNEKLFF.

The V call is TRBV7-2, the J call TRBJ2-1; 10 bases are shared with TRBD2. The V gene end was trimmed by 3 bases and the J gene end by 4 bases; junction bases not matched to a gene: 9. Germline assignment: CDR1 SGHTA and CDR2 FQGNSA. This CDR3 is 17 amino acids long. CDR3 nucleotide sequence: TGTGCCAGCAGCTTGGACACCGGACTAGCGGTTTACAATGAGCAGTTCTTC. As protein: CASSLDTGLAVYNEQFF.

The chain uses TRBV5-1 and TRBJ2-3; the match to TRBD2 covers 14 bases. Germline-derived CDR1 and CDR2 are SGHRS and YFSETQ. Trimming took 0 bases from V and 4 from J; bases not matched to a gene: 4. The CDR3 contains 17 residues. CDR3 in amino acids: CASSLGLAGGTADTQYF. In DNA form, the CDR3 reads TGCGCCAGCAGCTTGGGACTAGCGGGGGGGACGGCAGATACGCAGTATTTT.

This clonotype was recorded a few times. The CDR3 loop reads CASRLTGGGEKLFF. DNA for the CDR3: TGTGCCAGCAGATTAACAGGGGGCGGTGAAAAACTGTTTTTT. This rearrangement joins TRBV7-2 to TRBJ1-4; the match to TRBD1 covers 9 bases. The ends lost 6 bases at V and 7 bases at J; junction bases unmatched: 6. The germline V gene has CDR1 SGHTA and CDR2 FQGNSA. The CDR3 runs 14 residues.

The rearrangement uses TRBV4-1 and TRBJ2-1, with 9 positions matching TRBD2. Trimming at V came to 1 base and at J to 5 bases, leaving 6 bases not matched to a gene. This CDR3 is built from 16 residues. Germline V lookup: CDR1 MGHRA, CDR2 YSYEKL. Here the CDR3 reads CASSQGPSGVDNEQFF. CDR3 DNA: TGCGCCAGCAGCCAAGGTCCTAGCGGGGTAGACAATGAGCAGTTCTTC.

The gene calls are TRBV7-2 and TRBJ2-7; D uncertain. CDR1 SGHTA and CDR2 FQGNSA come from the germline V gene. This CDR3 is 14 amino acids long. The V and J ends lost 1 base and 0 bases respectively, with 7 bases between them. CDR3 in DNA: TGTGCCAGCAGCTTAGGGAGCGACTCCTACGAGCAGTACTTC. Amino acids: CASSLGSDSYEQYF.

This clonotype was recorded a few times. This chain links TRBV15 with TRBJ1-5, with 8 nucleotides matching TRBD1. In germline, CDR1 is LNHNV, CDR2 YYDKDF (reference sequence). This CDR3 region has 14 residues. V shed 4 bases and J 5 bases; nucleotides not matched to a gene: 4. The CDR3 DNA reads as TGTGCCACCAGCACGGACAGGGATGATCAGCCCCAGCATTTT. Translating gives CATSTDRDDQPQHF. The full variable domain, completed using reference TRBV15 and TRBJ1-5, is DAMVIQNPRYQVTQFGKPVTLSCSQTLNHNVMYWYQQKSSQAPKLLFHYYDKDFNNEADTPDNFQSRRPNTSFCFLDIRSPGLGDTAMYLCATSTDRDDQPQHFGDGTRLSIL.

The chain carries TRBV28 and TRBJ1-2, with D possibly being TRBD1 (6 bases). The CDR3 is 16 residues long. Germline V gene data show CDR1 as MDHEN and CDR2 as SYDVKM. V was trimmed by 5 bases and J by 5 bases, leaving 21 bases between them. The CDR3 region has the DNA TGTGCCAGCAGTGAGCCCACCTTAGGACAGACTTATGGCTACACCTTC. Translated, it gives CASSEPTLGQTYGYTF.

This clonotype was found a few times. The chain carries TRBV7-2 and TRBJ1-5; 7 bases are shared with TRBD1. The CDR3 totals 14 residues. Germline V gene sequence: CDR1 SGHTA, CDR2 FQGNSA. V lost 5 bases and J lost 6; bases outside the gene matches: 7. CDR3 loop: CASSPRGGGQPQHF. In DNA form, the CDR3 reads TGTGCCAGCAGCCCCAGAGGGGGCGGTCAGCCCCAGCATTTT.

The V gene is TRBV9, the J gene TRBJ2-3; D is perhaps TRBD1 (6 bases). V was shortened by 0 bases and J by 1 base, with 9 bases between the two germline ends. CDR1 is SGDLS and CDR2 is YYNGEE in the germline V gene. The CDR3 is made up of 15 amino acids. The CDR3: CASSVDWTGTDTQYF. The CDR3 DNA follows: TGTGCCAGCAGCGTAGATTGGACAGGCACAGATACGCAGTATTTT.